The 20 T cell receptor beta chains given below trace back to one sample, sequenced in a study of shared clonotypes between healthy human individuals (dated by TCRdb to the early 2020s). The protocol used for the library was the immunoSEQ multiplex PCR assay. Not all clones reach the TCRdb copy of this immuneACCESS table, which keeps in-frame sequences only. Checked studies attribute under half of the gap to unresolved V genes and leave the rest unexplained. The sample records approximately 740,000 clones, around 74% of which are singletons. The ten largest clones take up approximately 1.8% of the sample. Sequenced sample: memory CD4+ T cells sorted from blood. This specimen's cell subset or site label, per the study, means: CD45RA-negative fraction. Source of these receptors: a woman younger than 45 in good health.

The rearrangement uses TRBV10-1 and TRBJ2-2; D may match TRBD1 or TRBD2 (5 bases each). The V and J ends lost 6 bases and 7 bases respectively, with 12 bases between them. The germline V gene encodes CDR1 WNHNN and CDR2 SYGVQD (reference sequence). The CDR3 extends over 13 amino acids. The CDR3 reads CASSGTTYGELFF. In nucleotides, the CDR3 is TGCGCCAGCAGCGGGACCACTTACGGGGAGCTGTTTTTT.

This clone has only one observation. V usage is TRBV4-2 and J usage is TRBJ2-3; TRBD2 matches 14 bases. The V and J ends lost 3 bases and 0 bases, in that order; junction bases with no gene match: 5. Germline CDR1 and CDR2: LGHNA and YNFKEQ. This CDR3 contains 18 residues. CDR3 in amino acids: CASSHTGTSGGSTDTQYF. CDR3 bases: TGTGCCAGCAGCCACACCGGGACTAGCGGGGGTAGCACAGATACGCAGTATTTT.

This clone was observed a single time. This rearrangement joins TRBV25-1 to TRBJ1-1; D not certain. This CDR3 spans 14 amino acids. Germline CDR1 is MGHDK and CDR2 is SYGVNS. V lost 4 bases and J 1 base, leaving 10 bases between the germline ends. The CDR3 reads CASSASKWNTEAFF. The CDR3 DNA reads TGTGCCAGCAGTGCTTCAAAGTGGAACACTGAAGCTTTCTTT.

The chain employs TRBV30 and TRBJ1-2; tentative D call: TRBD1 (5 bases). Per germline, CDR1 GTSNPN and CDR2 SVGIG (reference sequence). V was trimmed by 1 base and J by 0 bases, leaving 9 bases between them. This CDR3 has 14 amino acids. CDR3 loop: CAWSAGFSNYGYTF. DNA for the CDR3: TGTGCCTGGAGTGCAGGGTTTTCTAACTATGGCTACACCTTC.

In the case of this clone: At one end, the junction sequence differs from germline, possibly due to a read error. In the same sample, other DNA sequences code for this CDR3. The CDR3 bases are TGTGCCAGCAGCGAAGACAGGGAATATGGCTACACCTTC. It yields the protein CASSEDREYGYTF. V gene TRBV2 combines with J gene TRBJ1-2, with 7 bases matching TRBD1. The CDR3 loop spans 13 amino acids. Germline CDR1 and CDR2: SNHLY and FYNNEI. Together with reference TRBV2 and TRBJ1-2, the CDR3 gives the full variable domain: EPEVTQTPSHQVTQMGQEVILRCVPISNHLYFYWYRQILGQKVEFLVSFYNNEISEKSEIFDDQFSVERPDGSNFTLKIRSTKLEDSAMYFCASSEDREYGYTFGSGTRLTVV.

The CDR3, as DNA: TGTGCCAGCAGACGAATCTCGGACGGCTCTCGGGAGACCCAGTACTTC. Its translation: CASRRISDGSRETQYF. The chain uses TRBV7-8 and TRBJ2-5, with D uncertain. The V gene's germline CDR1 is SGHVS and CDR2 FQNEAQ. This CDR3 is built from 16 residues. V gave up 6 bases and J gave up 5 bases, with 22 bases separating them. The variable domain in full, with the rest retrieved from reference TRBV7-8 and TRBJ2-5, is GAGVSQSPRYKVAKRGQDVALRCDPISGHVSLFWYQQALGQGPEFLTYFQNEAQLDKSGLPSDRFFAERPEGSVSTLKIQRTQQEDSAVYLCASRRISDGSRETQYFGPGTRLLVL.

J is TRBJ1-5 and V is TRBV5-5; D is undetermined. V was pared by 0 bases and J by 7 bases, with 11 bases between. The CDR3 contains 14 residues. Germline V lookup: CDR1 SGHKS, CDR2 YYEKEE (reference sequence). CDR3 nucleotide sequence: TGTGCCAGCAGCTTGGACCCAAATGGACAGCCCCAGCATTTT. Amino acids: CASSLDPNGQPQHF.

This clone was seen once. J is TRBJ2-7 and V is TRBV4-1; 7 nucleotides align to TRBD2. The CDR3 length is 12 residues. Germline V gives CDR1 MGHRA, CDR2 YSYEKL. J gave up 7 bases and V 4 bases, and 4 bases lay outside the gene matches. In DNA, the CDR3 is TGCGCCAGCAGCCGGGAGGGGAGGGAGCAGTACTTC. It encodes CASSREGREQYF.

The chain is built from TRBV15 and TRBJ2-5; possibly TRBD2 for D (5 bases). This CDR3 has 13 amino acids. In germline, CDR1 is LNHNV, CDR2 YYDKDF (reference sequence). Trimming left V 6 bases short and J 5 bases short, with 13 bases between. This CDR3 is CATRFAGGETQYF. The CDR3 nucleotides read TGTGCCACCAGATTTGCCGGCGGGGAGACCCAGTACTTC.

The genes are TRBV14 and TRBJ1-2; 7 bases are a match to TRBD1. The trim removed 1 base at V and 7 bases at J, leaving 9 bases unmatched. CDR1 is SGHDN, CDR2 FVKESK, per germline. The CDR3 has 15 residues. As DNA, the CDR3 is TGTGCCAGCAGCCAAGGTGGACAGGTCGGGGGTGGCTACACCTTC. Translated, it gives CASSQGGQVGGGYTF.

CDR3 coding DNA: TGTGCCAGCAGCCACCCACAGGGGGCGTCTGGAAACACCATATATTTT. It encodes CASSHPQGASGNTIYF. The chain carries TRBV7-9 and TRBJ1-3, with TRBD1 matching 9 bases. The germline V gene encodes CDR1 SEHNR and CDR2 FQNEAQ (reference sequence). There are 16 residues in the CDR3. The junction had 6 bases not matched to a gene; V was cut back by 5 bases and J by 1 base.

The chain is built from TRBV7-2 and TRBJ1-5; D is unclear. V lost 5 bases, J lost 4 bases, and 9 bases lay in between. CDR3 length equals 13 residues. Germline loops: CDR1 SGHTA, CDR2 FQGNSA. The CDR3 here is CASSTTVNQPQHF. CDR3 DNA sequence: TGTGCCAGCAGCACTACCGTGAATCAGCCCCAGCATTTT.

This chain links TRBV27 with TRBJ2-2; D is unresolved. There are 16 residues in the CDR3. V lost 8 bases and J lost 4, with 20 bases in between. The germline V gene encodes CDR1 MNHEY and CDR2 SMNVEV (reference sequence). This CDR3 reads CASRPADGFGTGELFF. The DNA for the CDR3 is TGTGCCAGCCGTCCCGCGGACGGGTTTGGCACCGGGGAGCTGTTTTTT.

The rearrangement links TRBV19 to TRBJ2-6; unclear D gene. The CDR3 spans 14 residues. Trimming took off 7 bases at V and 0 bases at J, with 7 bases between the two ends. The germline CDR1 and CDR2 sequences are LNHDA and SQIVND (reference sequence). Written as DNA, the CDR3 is TGTGCCAGTACGCCCTTCTCTGGGGCCAACGTCCTGACTTTC. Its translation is CASTPFSGANVLTF.

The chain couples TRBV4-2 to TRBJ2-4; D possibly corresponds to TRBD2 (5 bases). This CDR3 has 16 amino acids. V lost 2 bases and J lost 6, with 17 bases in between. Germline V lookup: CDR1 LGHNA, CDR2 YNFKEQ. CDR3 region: CASSQFVSGSGNIQYF. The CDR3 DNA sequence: TGTGCCAGCAGCCAATTTGTTTCGGGCAGCGGAAACATTCAGTACTTC.

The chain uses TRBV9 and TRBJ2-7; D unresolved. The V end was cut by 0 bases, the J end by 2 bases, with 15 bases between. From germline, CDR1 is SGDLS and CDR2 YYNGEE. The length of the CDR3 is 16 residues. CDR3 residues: CASSVVQRSPPYEQYF. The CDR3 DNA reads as TGTGCCAGCAGCGTAGTTCAGCGATCCCCTCCCTACGAGCAGTACTTC.

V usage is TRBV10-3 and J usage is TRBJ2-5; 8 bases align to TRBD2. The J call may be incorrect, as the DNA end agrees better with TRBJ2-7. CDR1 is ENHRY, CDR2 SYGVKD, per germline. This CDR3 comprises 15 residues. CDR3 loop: CAISDLSGTSYEQYF. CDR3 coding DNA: TGTGCCATCAGTGACCTTAGCGGGACTTCCTACGAGCAGTACTTC.

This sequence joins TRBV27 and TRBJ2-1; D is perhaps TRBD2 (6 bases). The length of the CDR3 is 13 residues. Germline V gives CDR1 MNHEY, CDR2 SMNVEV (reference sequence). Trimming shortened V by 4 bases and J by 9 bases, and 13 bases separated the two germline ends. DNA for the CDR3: TGTGCCAGCAGTTCGACTAGAGTTGGTGAGCAGTTCTTC. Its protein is CASSSTRVGEQFF.

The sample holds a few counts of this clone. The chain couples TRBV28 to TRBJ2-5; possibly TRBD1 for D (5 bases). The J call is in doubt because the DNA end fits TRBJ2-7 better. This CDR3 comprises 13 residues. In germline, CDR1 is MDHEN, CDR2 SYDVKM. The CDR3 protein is CASRKGPTYEQYF. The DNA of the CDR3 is TGTGCCAGCAGGAAGGGGCCAACCTACGAGCAGTACTTC.

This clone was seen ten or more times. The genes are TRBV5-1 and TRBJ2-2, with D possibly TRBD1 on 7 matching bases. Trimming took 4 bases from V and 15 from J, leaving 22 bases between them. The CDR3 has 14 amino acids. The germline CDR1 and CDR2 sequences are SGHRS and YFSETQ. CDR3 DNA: TGCGCCAGCAGCGGGGGGACAGAGACCGGTCTGATGTTTTTT. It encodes CASSGGTETGLMFF.